The text below deals with one T cell receptor (beta chain). Next came a second PCR, run for about 7 to 12 cycles, which used a sample-barcoded 5' primer along with a J-beta primer mix. With 12 random nucleotides, a template-switch adaptor tagged each individual cDNA molecule. Via MiXCR, TCRdb re-called the 5' RACE reads, giving one row per CDR3 protein. Of roughly 700,000 distinct CDR3 sequences listed, 49% are singletons. The data were taken from a study of blood T cells in healthy people across ages. The sample consisted of blood. The receptor was derived from a woman in her sixties or seventies in good health.

The CDR3: CASRRPQDLATEQFF. CDR3 bases: TGTGCCAGCAGAAGACCCCAAGATCTAGCGACCGAGCAGTTCTTC. The chain uses TRBV6-6 and TRBJ2-1; D is possibly TRBD2 (6 bases). V shed 6 bases and J shed 10 bases, with 22 bases lying between them. The CDR3 runs 15 residues. Germline CDR1 and CDR2: MNHNY and SVGAGI (reference sequence).